This T cell receptor beta chain was obtained from a study of CD8 T cells in Susac syndrome. The CDR3 totals 13 residues. CDR1 is LNHNV and CDR2 is YYDKDF in the germline V gene (reference sequence). With 0 bases removed from V and 7 bases from J, the gap between germline ends came to 9 bases. The authors reverse transcribed roughly 0.5 to 1 ug RNA with random hexamers. TCRdb re-called the immunoSEQ multiplex PCR reads through MiXCR, storing one row per CDR3 protein. This sample has about 120,000 distinct CDR3 sequences, with approximately 94% found just once. The gene calls are TRBV15 and TRBJ1-2; D unresolved. Input material: CD4+ T cells from PBMCs. The sequence came from a human donor with multiple sclerosis. CDR3 region: CATSRDPGGGYTF. The CDR3 DNA is TGTGCCACCAGCAGAGATCCGGGAGGTGGCTACACCTTC.